What follows describes a single TCR beta chain. Its antigen is unidentified. This sample is drawn from a study of Ad26.COV2.S vaccination and SARS-CoV-2 variants. Looking at the study overall: Donor allocation was to the COV1001 Ad26.COV2.S trial arm. General observations from the study: The study found similar non-spike TCR breadth in vaccine and placebo recipients. CD8+ and CD4+ T cells specific for spike reportedly responded with substantial breadth after vaccination.

The assay was immunoSEQ multiplex PCR, and TCRdb's table has in-frame clones only and misses some. The sample consists of some 330,000 clones, 75% to 90% of them appearing once. Treatment described: about 20 received Ad26.COV2.S at low or high dose, single or two shots; several received placebo; per-sample allocation not given. Day 63 following the first vaccine or placebo injection was when the samples were taken. This specimen consisted of peripheral blood, obtained in a trial of Ad26.COV2.S vaccine versus placebo. The receptor was isolated from a person between 18 and 65 years old who received the Ad26.COV2.S COVID-19 vaccine or a placebo.

The CDR3 loop reads CASSLGGEQYV. The CDR3 coding sequence is TGTGCCAGCAGCTTAGGAGGTGAGCAGTACGTC. The V gene is TRBV6-2 or TRBV6-3, the J gene TRBJ2-7; tentative D call: TRBD2 (5 bases). This CDR3 contains 11 residues. V lost 6 bases, J lost 7 bases, and 10 bases lay in between. Germline assignment: CDR1 MNHEY and CDR2 SVGEGT.